This TCR beta chain was sequenced in a study of CD8 T cells in Susac syndrome. The authors negatively isolated CD8+ and CD4+ T cells and FACS-enriched TEMRA cells. Random hexamers were used to reverse transcribe an amount of roughly 0.5 to 1 ug RNA. Coverage of TCR beta CDR3 amplification by immunoSEQ multiplex PCR extended to 54 Vbeta and 13 Jbeta. MiXCR, run by TCRdb on the immunoSEQ multiplex PCR reads, gives a single entry per CDR3 protein. The sample consists of around 180,000 distinct CDR3 sequences, under 95% of them appearing once. The sample consisted of CD4+ T cells from PBMCs. This TCR was recovered from a human donor with multiple sclerosis.

CDR3 sequence: CASSFDYLQGAQETQYF. The CDR3 bases are TGCGCCAGCAGCTTCGATTACCTACAGGGGGCCCAAGAGACCCAGTACTTC. The V call is TRBV5-1, the J call TRBJ2-5, with 9 nucleotides matching TRBD1. CDR1 and CDR2 from the germline V gene are SGHRS and YFSETQ. V gave up 2 bases and J gave up 1 base; unmatched junction bases: 9. The CDR3 loop spans 17 amino acids.